A selection of T cell receptor beta chains follows, all from one sample in a study of blood T cell repertoires in COVID-19. TCRdb keeps only in-frame clones here, not all; method: immunoSEQ multiplex PCR. The sample shows about 120,000 clones, 85% of them seen only once. The sequenced material came from peripheral blood. The receptors shown here come from a woman older than 75 with acute or convalescent COVID-19. CDR3s include the opening cysteine and the closing phenylalanine or tryptophan. D genes are given only for firm matches. Size is omitted from some rows. Given values are once, few, many or a class for expanded clones.

DNA,CDR3,V,D,J,size
TGTGCCAGCAGTGAGGACAGGGGACAGTACTTC,CASSEDRGQYF,TRBV2,TRBD1,TRBJ2-4,once
TGTGCCAGTAGTCGCGGCAATGACAATCAGCCCCAGCATTTT,CASSRGNDNQPQHF,TRBV19,NA,TRBJ1-5,NA
TGTGCCAGCAGCTTAGGGCAGGCTAACACTGAAGCTTTCTTT,CASSLGQANTEAFF,TRBV7-2,NA,TRBJ1-1,NA
TGCGCCAGCAGCCCCGGGGGGTCAGGCTACACCTTC,CASSPGGSGYTF,TRBV4-1,NA,TRBJ1-2,NA
TGTGCCAGCAGGGGGAGGGTTTCGAATCAGCCCCAGCATTTT,CASRGRVSNQPQHF,TRBV6-5,NA,TRBJ1-5,once
TGCAGCGTCCCCGGGACAGGCTACGAGCAGTACTTC,CSVPGTGYEQYF,TRBV29-1,TRBD1,TRBJ2-7,few
TGTGCCAGCAGCTTAGGGGGGAGGCCCAGGGCGGAAGATACGCAGTATTTT,CASSLGGRPRAEDTQYF,TRBV7-6,NA,TRBJ2-3,NA
TGTGCCAGCAGCCGGGGACAGCGTTGGGAGGGCTACACCTTC,CASSRGQRWEGYTF,TRBV5-6,TRBD1,TRBJ1-2,NA
TGCGCCAGCAGCTCGACAGGGTGGAAAGAGACCCAGTACTTC,CASSSTGWKETQYF,TRBV5-1,TRBD1,TRBJ2-5,NA
TGTGCCAGCAGCCAATTGGAGAATGAGCAGTTCTTC,CASSQLENEQFF,TRBV3-1/TRBV3-2,NA,TRBJ2-1,NA
TGTGCCAGCAGTTACCTCGGCGGAGAGAACACAGATACGCAGTATTTT,CASSYLGGENTDTQYF,TRBV6-2/TRBV6-3,NA,TRBJ2-3,NA
TGTGCCAGCAGCGGGACTCACAATGAGCAGTTCTTC,CASSGTHNEQFF,TRBV5-4,NA,TRBJ2-1,NA
TGCGCCAGCAGCTTGTGGACAGGGCAGATGAACACTGAAGCTTTCTTT,CASSLWTGQMNTEAFF,TRBV5-1,TRBD1,TRBJ1-1,NA
TGCGCCAGCAGCTTTCAGGTTGAGGCCAACGTCCTGACTTTC,CASSFQVEANVLTF,TRBV5-1,NA,TRBJ2-6,NA
TGTGCCAGCAGCCCTAGCGGAAGCTCCTACGAGCAGTACTTC,CASSPSGSSYEQYF,TRBV7-9,TRBD2,TRBJ2-7,few